What follows are 8 T cell receptor beta chains derived from one specimen sequenced in a study of blood T cell repertoires in COVID-19. TCRdb keeps only in-frame clones here, not all; method: immunoSEQ multiplex PCR. The sample lists more than 85,000 clones, approximately 91% seen once, with 2.5% to 3.5% in the top ten. The sequenced sample consisted of peripheral blood. These receptors originate from an elderly woman with acute or convalescent COVID-19.

As DNA, the CDR3 is TGTGCCAGCAGTCCCGGGACAGGGTGGGATCAGCCCCAGCATTTT. Encoded protein: CASSPGTGWDQPQHF. The V and J genes are TRBV27 and TRBJ1-5; the match to TRBD1 covers 9 bases. The CDR3 has 15 residues. Trimming took 5 bases from V and 5 from J; bases not matched to a gene: 7. Germline V lookup: CDR1 MNHEY, CDR2 SMNVEV (reference sequence).

DNA for the CDR3: TGTGCCAGCAGTGAAGGGCGGGGGGGAAACATTCAGTACTTC. It translates to CASSEGRGGNIQYF. The chain carries TRBV6-1 and TRBJ2-4; 9 bases match TRBD2. V shed 1 base and J 6 bases; nucleotides not matched to a gene: 1. The CDR3 runs to 14 residues. The germline V gene encodes CDR1 MNHNS and CDR2 SASEGT.

The rearrangement links TRBV6-2 or TRBV6-3 to TRBJ2-7; TRBD2 might be the D (6 bases). Germline-derived CDR1 and CDR2 are MNHEY and SVGEGT. The V and J ends lost 6 bases and 2 bases respectively, with 17 bases between them. This CDR3 has 15 residues. The CDR3 reads CASSPSAGFAYEQYF. The CDR3 DNA reads TGTGCCAGCAGCCCCTCTGCGGGGTTCGCCTACGAGCAGTACTTC.

The chain recombines TRBV3-1 (or the pseudogene TRBV3-2) with TRBJ1-1; 10 bases fit TRBD1. This CDR3 spans 13 amino acids. Germline CDR1 and CDR2: LGHDT and YNNKEL (reference sequence). The J segment lost 13 bases and the V segment lost 3 bases, leaving 8 bases of the junction unmatched. DNA for the CDR3: TGTGCCAGCAGCCAGGTTGGACAGGGGGGTCTTTTCTTT. This encodes CASSQVGQGGLFF.

This chain uses TRBV18 with TRBJ1-2; 7 bases fit TRBD1. V trimming: 3 bases; J trimming: 8 bases; junction bases outside the gene matches: 3. This CDR3 has 12 residues. CDR1 and CDR2 (germline): KGHSH, LQKENI. In DNA, the CDR3 is TGTGCCAGCTCACCTACAGGGGACGGCTACACCTTC. Residues: CASSPTGDGYTF. The full variable domain, in which reference TRBV18 and TRBJ1-2 provide the parts outside the CDR3, is NAGVMQNPRHLVRRRGQEARLRCSPMKGHSHVYWYRQLPEEGLKFMVYLQKENIIDESGMPKERFSAEFPKEGPSILRIQQVVRGDSAAYFCASSPTGDGYTFGSGTRLTVV.

In its sample, this clone was seen once. The chain joins TRBV5-1 to TRBJ2-1; TRBD2 matches 9 bases. CDR3 length equals 15 residues. With V trimmed by 4 bases and J by 7 bases, 9 bases remained unmatched. Germline-derived CDR1 and CDR2 are SGHRS and YFSETQ. CDR3 loop: CASSVRGGTGNEQFF. The DNA of the CDR3 is TGCGCCAGCAGCGTGCGGGGGGGCACGGGGAATGAGCAGTTCTTC.

J is TRBJ1-5 and V is TRBV28, with 8 bases that match TRBD1. The V and J ends lost 6 bases and 5 bases, in that order; junction bases with no gene match: 6. This CDR3 has 14 amino acids. CDR1 MDHEN and CDR2 SYDVKM come from the germline V gene. CDR3: CASRRQGMDQPQHF. Written as DNA, the CDR3 is TGTGCCAGCAGGCGACAGGGGATGGATCAGCCCCAGCATTTT.

The J gene is TRBJ1-1, the V gene TRBV28; a weak D match, TRBD1 (5 bases). Germline-derived CDR1 and CDR2 are MDHEN and SYDVKM. This CDR3 has 14 amino acids. Trimming took 5 bases from V and 0 from J, leaving 10 bases between them. CDR3 sequence reads: CASSRDSLNTEAFF. CDR3 nucleotides: TGTGCCAGCAGTCGAGACAGTCTGAACACTGAAGCTTTCTTT.